This T cell receptor beta chain was found in a study of shared clonotypes between healthy human individuals. Study-wide points: Clonotype sharing among donors was expected to depend on sequencing depth. Naive subsets, compared against memory subsets, generally had larger estimated richness values. A limitation of the genetic and exposure-history diversity represented arose from few donors.

Each sorted subset replicate got 200 ng genomic DNA, 25,000 to 35,000 genomes. Using immunoSEQ multiplex PCR, the repertoire was profiled, and TCRdb retains in-frame clones only, with some absent. The sample lists about 2.1 million clones; just under 95% were seen once. Worth noting for this clone: Its antigen is not known.

Naive CD8 cells lacked CD45RO, underwent positive selection for CCR7 and left out terminally differentiated effector memory CD45RA+ cells. The germline CDR1 and CDR2 sequences are MNHEY and SVGAGI. Trimming removed 5 bases at V and 6 bases at J, with 17 bases between. This CDR3 region has 15 residues. The rearrangement joins TRBV6-5 to TRBJ2-1; D ambiguous. The sequenced sample consisted of naive CD8+ T cells from PBMCs. This sequence originates from a man between 18 and 35 years old in good health. Some clones in this sample may be carry-over from other donors' samples. The DNA for the CDR3 is TGTGCCAGCAGTCCCGGGCCTCGTGGAGCCAATGAGCAGTTCTTC. Its translation is CASSPGPRGANEQFF.